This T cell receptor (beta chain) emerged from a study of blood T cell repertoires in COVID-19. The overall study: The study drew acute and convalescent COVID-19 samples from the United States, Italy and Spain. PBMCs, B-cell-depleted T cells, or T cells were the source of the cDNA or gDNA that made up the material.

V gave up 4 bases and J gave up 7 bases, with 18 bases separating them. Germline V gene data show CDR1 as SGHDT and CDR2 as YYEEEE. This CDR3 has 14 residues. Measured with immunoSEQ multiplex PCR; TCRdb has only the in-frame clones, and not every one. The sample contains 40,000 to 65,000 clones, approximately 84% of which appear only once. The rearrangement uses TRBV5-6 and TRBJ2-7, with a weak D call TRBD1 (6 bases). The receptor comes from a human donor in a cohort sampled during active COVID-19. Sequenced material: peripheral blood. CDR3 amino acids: CASSGVTGQGEQYF. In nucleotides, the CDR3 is TGTGCCAGCAGCGGCGTAACAGGGCAAGGTGAGCAGTACTTC. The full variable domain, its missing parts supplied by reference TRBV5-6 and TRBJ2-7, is DAGVTQSPTHLIKTRGQQVTLRCSPKSGHDTVSWYQQALGQGPQFIFQYYEEEERQRGNFPDRFSGHQFPNYSSELNVNALLLGDSALYLCASSGVTGQGEQYFGPGTRLTVT.